The T cell receptor (beta chain) under discussion was sequenced for a study of T cell responses to AZD1222 COVID-19 vaccine. Regarding the study as a whole: Repertoires were sampled only after the peak T cell response. The sample set comprised mostly white British donors with more females, and clonal diversity was possibly underestimated. Within unmutated variant regions lay the reported targets of nearly half of spike-specific TCRs.

This CDR3 has 13 residues. CDR1 and CDR2 (germline): MNHEY, SMNVEV (reference sequence). Trimming pared 6 bases from V and 4 bases from J, leaving 12 bases between. TCRdb keeps only in-frame clones here, not all; method: immunoSEQ multiplex PCR. The table shows 90,000 to 130,000 clones, with about 88% occurring only once. With regard to this clone: The antigen remains unidentified.

The source is an adult in good health. The source was peripheral blood, collected on day 0 of AZD1222 vaccination. The rearrangement links TRBV27 to TRBJ1-2; D remains unclear. The CDR3 DNA sequence: TGTGCCAGCAGGCAGGACTTCCGCTATGGCTACACCTTC. Its protein product is CASRQDFRYGYTF.